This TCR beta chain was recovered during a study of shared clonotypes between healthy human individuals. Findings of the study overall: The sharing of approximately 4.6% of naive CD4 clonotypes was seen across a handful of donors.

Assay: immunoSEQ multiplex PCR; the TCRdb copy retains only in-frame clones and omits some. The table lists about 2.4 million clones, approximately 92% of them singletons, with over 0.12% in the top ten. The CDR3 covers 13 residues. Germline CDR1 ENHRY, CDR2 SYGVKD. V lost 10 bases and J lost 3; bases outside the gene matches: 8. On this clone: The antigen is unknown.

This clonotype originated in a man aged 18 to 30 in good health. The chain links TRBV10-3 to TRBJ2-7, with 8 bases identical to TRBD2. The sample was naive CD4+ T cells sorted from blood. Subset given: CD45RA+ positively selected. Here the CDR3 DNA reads TGTGCCACCAGAAACAGCGGGGGCTACGAGCAGTACTTC. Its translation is CATRNSGGYEQYF.